Listed below are T cell receptor beta chains from one sample, sequenced in a study of T cell repertoires in cytomegalovirus infection. TCRdb reprocessed the reads with MiXCR, giving one entry per CDR3 protein. In the table there are about 180,000 distinct CDR3 sequences, about 18% of which are singletons. Sequenced input: CD8+ T cells from PBMCs. These receptors all stem from a human donor in good health (CMV status not recorded). Some clones in this sample may be carry-over from other donors' samples. The conserved cysteine and the conserved F or W are not part of the CDR3 here. Fields, in order: J gene, V gene, CDR3 protein.

J: TRBJ2-7
V: TRBV7-6
CDR3: ASSSPSSYEQY

J: TRBJ2-1
V: TRBV7-9
CDR3: ASRNGGTGKDNEQF

J: TRBJ1-5
V: TRBV6-2/TRBV6-3
CDR3: ASSYEFNQPQH

J: TRBJ1-1
V: TRBV7-6
CDR3: ASSHRTDLNTEAF

J: TRBJ2-5
V: TRBV7-3
CDR3: ASSLKGTSGGGKETQY

J: TRBJ1-5
V: TRBV20-1
CDR3: SARDAGQGTQPQH

J: TRBJ2-7
V: TRBV12-3/TRBV12-4
CDR3: ASSTVGPHEQY

J: TRBJ2-7
V: TRBV6-5
CDR3: ASSPGQGSYEQY

J: TRBJ2-7
V: TRBV20-1
CDR3: SATNRDSSYEQY

J: TRBJ1-6
V: TRBV7-2
CDR3: ASRPTSTVSPLH

J: TRBJ2-7
V: TRBV7-2
CDR3: ASTARPGTGLYEQY

J: TRBJ1-1
V: TRBV6-2/TRBV6-3
CDR3: ASSYPRTEAF

J: TRBJ2-3
V: TRBV5-4
CDR3: ASSLASSLITDTQY

J: TRBJ2-3
V: TRBV7-2
CDR3: ASSLNRGRDTDTQY

J: TRBJ2-3
V: TRBV7-3
CDR3: ASSSLAGASTDTQY

J: TRBJ1-1
V: TRBV28
CDR3: ASSLAGYRDTEAF

J: TRBJ1-2
V: TRBV7-9
CDR3: ASTNRRGTRGGYT

J: TRBJ2-1
V: TRBV27
CDR3: ASSLSAGSSYNEQF

J: TRBJ2-7
V: TRBV25-1
CDR3: ASGDGPYEQY

J: TRBJ2-1
V: TRBV10-3
CDR3: AISESKKGQGYNEQF

J: TRBJ1-4
V: TRBV20-1
CDR3: SARDEDRDEKLF

J: TRBJ2-5
V: TRBV5-6
CDR3: ASSRTIQETQY

J: TRBJ2-2
V: TRBV6-5
CDR3: ASSYGNPTGELF

J: TRBJ2-7
V: TRBV4-1
CDR3: ASSRTLEYEQY

J: TRBJ1-4
V: TRBV20-1
CDR3: SALTPHPDINEKLF

J: TRBJ2-2
V: TRBV7-9
CDR3: ASSPSRDRGTNTGELF

J: TRBJ2-1
V: TRBV6-8
CDR3: ASKPGSSYNEQF

J: TRBJ1-1
V: TRBV4-1
CDR3: ASSQGRDTTEAF

J: TRBJ2-7
V: TRBV7-2
CDR3: ASSLRRVSSPREQY

J: TRBJ2-7
V: TRBV29-1
CDR3: SVGGGPYEQY

J: TRBJ2-1
V: TRBV7-9
CDR3: ASSLGGSGGEQF

J: TRBJ1-5
V: TRBV6-2/TRBV6-3
CDR3: ASKYGEANQPQH

J: TRBJ1-6
V: TRBV19
CDR3: ASRTTTGANSPLH

J: TRBJ1-5
V: TRBV2
CDR3: ASSDYDRRGNQPQH

J: TRBJ2-7
V: TRBV10-3
CDR3: AIRGTSSFYEQY

J: TRBJ2-5
V: TRBV7-2
CDR3: ASSFTFEGLETQY

J: TRBJ2-7
V: TRBV20-1
CDR3: SARPLAGLSYEQY

J: TRBJ2-7
V: TRBV27
CDR3: ASSLGRASSYEQY

J: TRBJ1-5
V: TRBV7-2
CDR3: ASSLGRPIYQPQH

J: TRBJ1-5
V: TRBV6-2/TRBV6-3
CDR3: ASSYGDRAGAYYNQPQH

J: TRBJ1-2
V: TRBV10-3
CDR3: AIKMLTQGEPNYGYT

J: TRBJ2-1
V: TRBV7-2
CDR3: ASSYRQGAKNEQF

J: TRBJ2-1
V: TRBV7-2
CDR3: ASSLVLAEPTGQF

J: TRBJ2-5
V: TRBV28
CDR3: ASSYDSSQETQY

J: TRBJ2-3
V: TRBV7-8
CDR3: ASSLGTGVTDTQY

J: TRBJ2-1
V: TRBV6-2/TRBV6-3
CDR3: ASSYSTGGGGNEQF

J: TRBJ1-1
V: TRBV7-6
CDR3: ASSPTEDTEAF

J: TRBJ2-1
V: TRBV19
CDR3: ASSILKRGVLFEQF

J: TRBJ1-1
V: TRBV2
CDR3: ASKGGRGPLERAF

J: TRBJ1-1
V: TRBV30
CDR3: AWSVSEGWNTEAF

J: TRBJ1-1
V: TRBV2
CDR3: ASSDDRPLNTEAF

J: TRBJ2-6
V: TRBV7-9
CDR3: ASTDTASGGPGANVLT